One sample yielded the 14 T cell receptor beta chains listed below, sequenced in a study of T cell changes during pregnancy in multiple sclerosis. Using immunoSEQ multiplex PCR, the repertoire was profiled, and TCRdb retains in-frame clones only, with some absent. The table records some 97,000 clones, roughly 93% of them present only once. This specimen consisted of peripheral blood, obtained before pregnancy. These receptors came from a female donor with multiple sclerosis, enrolled in a pregnancy study.

The chain combines TRBV30 with TRBJ2-7; 11 bases are shared with TRBD1. Per the germline V gene, CDR1 is GTSNPN and CDR2 is SVGIG (reference sequence). The ends lost 0 bases at V and 6 bases at J; junction bases unmatched: 4. The CDR3 runs 14 residues. This chain's CDR3 is CAWSVGGQGVEQYF. For the CDR3, the DNA is TGTGCCTGGAGTGTAGGGGGACAGGGGGTCGAGCAGTACTTC.

The chain links TRBV10-3 to TRBJ2-3; 8 bases are a match to TRBD2. After removal of 2 bases from V and 4 bases from J, the junction contained 8 bases not matched to a gene. Germline V gene data show CDR1 as ENHRY and CDR2 as SYGVKD. This CDR3 comprises 16 residues. The CDR3 bases are TGTGCCATCAGTGAGCCTACAGCGGGAGCAGCAGATACGCAGTATTTT. The encoded protein is CAISEPTAGAADTQYF.

This clone was recorded a few times. J is TRBJ2-2 and V is TRBV11-3, with TRBD1 as a possible D gene (6 bases). The germline CDR1 and CDR2 sequences are SGHNT and YENEEA. Trimming pared 0 bases from V and 0 bases from J, leaving 11 bases between. The CDR3 consists of 17 residues. The CDR3 reads CASSLEEDSSNTGELFF. For the CDR3, the DNA is TGTGCCAGCAGCTTAGAGGAGGACAGCTCGAACACCGGGGAGCTGTTTTTT.

This rearrangement joins TRBV29-1 to TRBJ2-6; D may be TRBD1 (6 bases). V was clipped by 5 bases and J by 1 base, with 15 bases between them. This CDR3 contains 16 residues. The germline V gene has CDR1 SQVTM and CDR2 ANQGSEA. CDR3 loop: CSVRGGAGSGANVLTF. The CDR3 nucleotides read TGCAGCGTTCGTGGGGGCGCTGGTTCTGGGGCCAACGTCCTGACTTTC.

This chain connects TRBV5-6 to TRBJ2-7; the match to TRBD1 covers 8 bases. Trimming took 4 bases from V and 0 from J; bases not matched to a gene: 9. This CDR3 is built from 16 residues. Germline loops: CDR1 SGHDT, CDR2 YYEEEE. The CDR3 loop is CASSRIDRGSSYEQYF. CDR3 coding DNA: TGTGCCAGCAGCCGAATCGACAGGGGTTCCTCCTACGAGCAGTACTTC.

The V call is TRBV6-1, the J call TRBJ1-5; D is possibly TRBD1 (6 bases). Trimming took off 2 bases at V and 11 bases at J, with 19 bases between the two ends. The germline CDR1 and CDR2 sequences are MNHNS and SASEGT. This CDR3 region has 15 residues. In nucleotides, the CDR3 is TGTGCCAGCAGTGAAAGATGGGCAGGGGTTGGGTCCCAGCATTTT. This translates into CASSERWAGVGSQHF.

The chain uses TRBV5-1 and TRBJ1-2; D possibly corresponds to TRBD1 (5 bases). V lost 0 bases and J lost 5, with 8 bases in between. Germline V lookup: CDR1 SGHRS, CDR2 YFSETQ. This CDR3 is 13 amino acids long. The CDR3 reads CASSLGGSYGYTF. The CDR3 nucleotides are TGCGCCAGCAGCTTGGGGGGCAGTTATGGCTACACCTTC.

V is TRBV6-1 and J is TRBJ1-5, with D uncertain. This CDR3 comprises 15 residues. From germline, CDR1 is MNHNS and CDR2 SASEGT. V was pared by 8 bases and J by 0 bases, with 14 bases between. The CDR3 sequence: CASRTDFNSNQPQHF. The CDR3 DNA follows: TGTGCCAGCCGAACGGACTTCAATAGCAATCAGCCCCAGCATTTT.

Here the CDR3 reads CASSPGLAGVHEQYF. In DNA, the CDR3 is TGCGCCAGCAGCCCGGGACTAGCGGGAGTCCACGAGCAGTACTTC. The chain is built from TRBV5-1 and TRBJ2-7; 14 bases align to TRBD2. Per the germline V gene, CDR1 is SGHRS and CDR2 is YFSETQ. CDR3 length: 15 residues. Trimming removed 4 bases from V and 5 bases from J; junction bases left unmatched: 5. The full variable domain, rest sourced from reference TRBV5-1 and TRBJ2-7, is KAGVTQTPRYLIKTRGQQVTLSCSPISGHRSVSWYQQTPGQGLQFLFEYFSETQRNKGNFPGRFSGRQFSNSRSEMNVSTLELGDSALYLCASSPGLAGVHEQYFGPGTRLTVT.

V usage is TRBV6-5 and J usage is TRBJ2-7; 8 bases line up with TRBD1. Germline CDR1 reads MNHEY; CDR2 reads SVGAGI. V lost 0 bases and J lost 3; bases outside the gene matches: 4. The CDR3 has 15 amino acids. The CDR3 sequence: CASSYSTGGVYEQYF. For the CDR3, the DNA is TGTGCCAGCAGTTACTCAACAGGGGGTGTCTACGAGCAGTACTTC.

The rearrangement uses TRBV19 and TRBJ1-5; TRBD1 might be the D (5 bases). V lost 7 bases, J lost 3 bases, and 7 bases lay in between. The CDR3 covers 12 residues. CDR1 is LNHDA and CDR2 is SQIVND in the germline V gene (reference sequence). The CDR3 DNA reads TGTGCCAGTAACAGGCTCAATCAGCCCCAGCATTTT. It is translated as CASNRLNQPQHF.

The J gene is TRBJ1-1, the V gene TRBV6-1; D not resolved. The CDR3 runs 12 residues. The V and J ends lost 7 bases and 0 bases respectively, with 6 bases between them. In germline, CDR1 is MNHNS, CDR2 SASEGT. CDR3 coding DNA: TGTGCCAGCAAGACACTGAACACTGAAGCTTTCTTT. Amino acid sequence: CASKTLNTEAFF.

The chain has TRBV10-3 and TRBJ2-7; maybe TRBD1 (5 bases). Per germline, CDR1 ENHRY and CDR2 SYGVKD. This CDR3 spans 15 amino acids. Between the trimmed V and J ends, which lost 8 bases and 2 bases, there was a span of 19 bases. For the CDR3, the DNA is TGTGCCATCGCTTATCTCGAGGACACCACCTACGAGCAGTACTTC. It translates to CAIAYLEDTTYEQYF.

The V and J genes are TRBV7-2 and TRBJ2-5; 10 bases are a match to TRBD2. The V gene's germline CDR1 is SGHTA and CDR2 FQGNSA. The V and J ends lost 1 base and 5 bases, in that order; junction bases with no gene match: 4. The CDR3 is 15 residues long. For the CDR3, the DNA is TGTGCCAGCAGCTTAGGAGCGGGAGGGCCGGAGACCCAGTACTTC. It yields the protein CASSLGAGGPETQYF. The entire variable domain, with the rest obtained from reference TRBV7-2 and TRBJ2-5, is as follows: GAGVSQSPSNKVTEKGKDVELRCDPISGHTALYWYRQSLGQGLEFLIYFQGNSAPDKSGLPSDRFSAERTGGSVSTLTIQRTQQEDSAVYLCASSLGAGGPETQYFGPGTRLLVL.